This entry lists 18 T cell receptor beta chains sequenced from one sample in a study of shared clonotypes between healthy human individuals. The repertoire was sequenced with immunoSEQ multiplex PCR; TCRdb's copy has only in-frame clones and lacks some. The sample comprises millions of clones, about 95% of which are singletons, and roughly 1.1% rests with the top ten. Terminally differentiated effector memory CD45RA+ cells were excluded by CCR7 positive selection of CD45RO-negative cells. The source material was naive CD8+ T cells sorted from blood. Every receptor here comes from a young man in good health.

This rearrangement joins TRBV14 to TRBJ2-5; D possibly corresponds to TRBD1 (5 bases). V dropped 3 bases and J dropped 2 bases, with 7 bases sitting between them. The CDR3 is 13 residues long. CDR1 is SGHDN, CDR2 FVKESK, per germline. Here the CDR3 DNA reads TGTGCCAGCAGCCACCAGGGTCAAGAGACCCAGTACTTC. Amino acid sequence: CASSHQGQETQYF.

The chain uses TRBV28 and TRBJ1-5; D unresolved. Germline values: CDR1 MDHEN, CDR2 SYDVKM. The V gene lost 1 base and the J gene lost 4 bases, with 8 bases spanning the gap. CDR3 length equals 14 residues. This CDR3 reads CASSLLVRNQPQHF. The CDR3 nucleotides are TGTGCCAGCAGTTTATTGGTTCGAAATCAGCCCCAGCATTTT.

This chain uses TRBV6-5 with TRBJ2-4; D is perhaps TRBD1 (6 bases). CDR1 is MNHEY and CDR2 is SVGAGI in the germline V gene. This CDR3 contains 13 residues. The V end was cut by 6 bases, the J end by 6 bases, with 12 bases between. The DNA of the CDR3 is TGTGCCAGCAGCGCAGGGGCTGGAAACATTCAGTACTTC. Its translation: CASSAGAGNIQYF.

The chain combines TRBV28 with TRBJ2-6; D may be TRBD1 (6 bases). In germline, CDR1 is MDHEN, CDR2 SYDVKM. This CDR3 has 14 residues. Trimming removed 4 bases at V and 8 bases at J, with 12 bases between. The CDR3 DNA reads TGTGCCAGCAGTTCCAACAGGGAAACCAACGTCCTGACTTTC. Amino acid sequence: CASSSNRETNVLTF.

Written as DNA, the CDR3 is TGTGCCAGTAGTGGGGATCGACAGGGAAGGCAGTACTTC. Its translation is CASSGDRQGRQYF. This chain uses TRBV19 with TRBJ2-7; 7 nucleotides line up with TRBD1. This CDR3 is built from 13 residues. Germline assignment: CDR1 LNHDA and CDR2 SQIVND (reference sequence). Trimming cost V 5 bases and J 9 bases; bases outside gene matches: 10.

The chain uses TRBV19 and TRBJ2-1, with D unresolved. The germline gives CDR1 LNHDA, CDR2 SQIVND (reference sequence). The CDR3 length is 13 residues. V lost 2 bases to trimming and J lost 5 bases, with 7 bases between them. The CDR3 loop is CASSIMGNNEQFF. The CDR3, as DNA: TGTGCCAGTAGTATAATGGGTAACAATGAGCAGTTCTTC. Full variable domain (remainder filled in from reference TRBV19 and TRBJ2-1): DGGITQSPKYLFRKEGQNVTLSCEQNLNHDAMYWYRQDPGQGLRLIYYSQIVNDFQKGDIAEGYSVSREKKESFPLTVTSAQKNPTAFYLCASSIMGNNEQFFGPGTRLTVL.

Regarding this clone: An end of the junction differs from the germline gene, which may be a read error. The chain links TRBV29-1 to TRBJ2-3; 7 nucleotides agree with TRBD1. Germline CDR1 and CDR2: SQVTM and ANQGSEA. CDR3 length: 13 amino acids. The CDR3 loop reads CSVEDRGTDTQYF. CDR3 bases: TGCAGCGTAGAAGACAGGGGCACAGATACGCAGTATTTT.

This chain links TRBV4-2 with TRBJ2-1; TRBD1 matches 7 bases. Germline lookup yields CDR1 LGHNA and CDR2 YNFKEQ. CDR3 length: 18 amino acids. V dropped 0 bases and J dropped 0; count of bases not matched to a gene: 8. The CDR3 here is CASSQDMIGTDSYNEQFF. The CDR3 DNA follows: TGTGCCAGCAGCCAAGATATGATAGGGACAGACTCCTACAATGAGCAGTTCTTC.

Notes on this clone: The same CDR3 arises from other DNA sequences in this sample as well. CDR3 in amino acids: CAWSVGQGTEAFF. CDR3 nucleotides: TGTGCCTGGAGTGTGGGGCAGGGCACTGAAGCTTTCTTT. This rearrangement joins TRBV30 to TRBJ1-1; D is perhaps TRBD1 (5 bases). This CDR3 is 13 amino acids long. V gave up 0 bases and J gave up 4 bases, with 9 bases separating them. Germline V CDR1 and CDR2: GTSNPN, SVGIG (reference sequence).

The chain links TRBV10-3 to TRBJ2-2; the D gene is possibly TRBD1 (6 bases). Germline assignment: CDR1 ENHRY and CDR2 SYGVKD. Trimming shortened V by 5 bases and J by 4 bases, and 14 bases separated the two germline ends. This CDR3 contains 15 residues. This CDR3 is CAISNPGQSTGELFF. In DNA form, the CDR3 reads TGTGCCATCAGTAACCCCGGACAGAGCACCGGGGAGCTGTTTTTT.

The V call is TRBV18, the J call TRBJ1-2; 9 bases line up with TRBD1. Germline V gives CDR1 KGHSH, CDR2 LQKENI. This CDR3 has 16 residues. V gave up 3 bases and J gave up 6 bases; unmatched junction bases: 11. CDR3 DNA: TGTGCCAGCTCACCCCAAACCCTGACAGGGGGGGATGGCTACACCTTC. This codes for CASSPQTLTGGDGYTF.

For this clone: This same CDR3 is encoded by further DNA sequences in the sample. The chain couples TRBV28 to TRBJ2-7, with D perhaps being TRBD1 or TRBD2 (6 bases each). CDR3 length: 14 amino acids. Germline V gene lookup returns CDR1 MDHEN and CDR2 SYDVKM. Trimming removed 2 bases from V and 3 bases from J, with 11 bases in between. CDR3 in DNA: TGTGCCAGCAGTTTAATCGGGGGCAGCTACGAGCAGTACTTC. This gives the protein CASSLIGGSYEQYF.

V gene TRBV27 combines with J gene TRBJ2-7, with 12 positions matching TRBD2. Germline V gene lookup returns CDR1 MNHEY and CDR2 SMNVEV (reference sequence). CDR3 length: 16 amino acids. V lost 4 bases to trimming and J lost 2 bases; unmatched junction nucleotides: 6. Written as DNA, the CDR3 is TGTGCCAGCAGTTCTAGCGGGGGGGAGTTCACCTACGAGCAGTACTTC. As protein: CASSSSGGEFTYEQYF.

The J gene is TRBJ1-1, the V gene TRBV9, with TRBD1 as a possible D gene (5 bases). The germline V gene has CDR1 SGDLS and CDR2 YYNGEE. Trimming shortened V by 4 bases and J by 5 bases, and 15 bases separated the two germline ends. The CDR3 contains 14 residues. CDR3 nucleotide sequence: TGTGCCAGCAGCTCCTTTGGGGGGAGTACTGAAGCTTTCTTT. Amino acids: CASSSFGGSTEAFF.

The chain is built from TRBV5-1 and TRBJ2-7; 11 nucleotides align to TRBD2. CDR1 and CDR2 (germline): SGHRS, YFSETQ. The CDR3 contains 14 residues. Unmatched junction bases numbered 1, after V lost 1 base and J lost 4 bases. In nucleotides, the CDR3 is TGCGCCAGCAGCTTGCCTAGCGGGAGGTACGAGCAGTACTTC. As protein: CASSLPSGRYEQYF.

The chain combines TRBV2 with TRBJ2-7, with D hard to call. The CDR3 is made up of 13 amino acids. V gave up 0 bases and J gave up 1 base, with 4 bases separating them. Germline loops: CDR1 SNHLY, CDR2 FYNNEI. The CDR3 region has the DNA TGTGCCAGCAGTGAAGCAACATCCTACGAGCAGTACTTC. Protein product: CASSEATSYEQYF. Full variable domain (remainder filled in from reference TRBV2 and TRBJ2-7): EPEVTQTPSHQVTQMGQEVILRCVPISNHLYFYWYRQILGQKVEFLVSFYNNEISEKSEIFDDQFSVERPDGSNFTLKIRSTKLEDSAMYFCASSEATSYEQYFGPGTRLTVT.

The J gene is TRBJ2-2, the V gene TRBV29-1, with D possibly TRBD2 on 6 matching bases. CDR1 SQVTM and CDR2 ANQGSEA come from the germline V gene. CDR3 length: 14 residues. Trimming left V 0 bases short and J 3 bases short, with 8 bases between. The CDR3, as DNA: TGCAGCGTTGAAGATACGGGGGACACCGGGGAGCTGTTTTTT. It is translated as CSVEDTGDTGELFF.

The V gene is TRBV28, the J gene TRBJ2-5; a possible D gene is TRBD2 (6 bases). The CDR3 is 13 amino acids. Germline lookup yields CDR1 MDHEN and CDR2 SYDVKM. V lost 8 bases, J lost 4 bases, and 14 bases lay in between. The CDR3 bases are TGTGCCAGCCTCGAAGTGGGGGGAGAGACCCAGTACTTC. Translating it yields CASLEVGGETQYF.